These 2 T cell receptor beta chains came from one sample sequenced in a study of T cells in Graves' hyperthyroidism and ophthalmopathy. RNA transcripts yielded amplified TCR beta CDR3 regions. An initial round of RT-PCR targeting the TCR CDR3 relied on the HTBI primer set. MiXCR, applied by TCRdb to the multiplex PCR reads, yields one record per CDR3 protein. The data contain under 250,000 distinct CDR3 sequences, roughly 22% of them singletons. Source material: blood. These receptors all come from a woman aged 40 to 50 with Graves' ophthalmopathy.

This rearrangement joins TRBV12-3 or TRBV12-4 to TRBJ2-2, with TRBD2 matching over 11 bases. The CDR3 totals 17 residues. V was clipped by 6 bases and J by 3 bases; unmatched bases: 9. CDR3 nucleotides: TGTGCCAGCAGCTCTGGACTAGCGGGTCGCGACACCGGGGAGCTGTTTTTT. Its protein is CASSSGLAGRDTGELFF.

The chain recombines TRBV9 with TRBJ2-4; 7 bases agree with TRBD1. Trimming took 5 bases from V and 8 from J; bases not matched to a gene: 4. Per germline, CDR1 SGDLS and CDR2 YYNGEE. The CDR3 spans 12 residues. CDR3 amino acids: CASSGTADIQYF. The CDR3 DNA is TGTGCCAGCAGTGGGACAGCGGACATTCAGTACTTC.